This T cell receptor (beta chain) was captured by sequencing in a study of T cell responses to AZD1222 COVID-19 vaccine (dated by TCRdb to the early 2020s). With respect to the entire study: AZD1222 recipients whose second dose came at about 4 weeks and those whose second dose came at about 12 weeks were combined into one group, since spike-specific TCR depth and breadth did not differ between the two schedules. TCR sequencing was performed for 230 to 250 trial participants, of whom about 200 were given two doses of AZD1222 and around 25 were given two doses of MenACWY control vaccine. Trial participants were enrolled by age into subgroups of 18-55, 56-69 and 70-plus years, and around 150, 29 and 61 TCR-sequenced participants, respectively, were included in these subgroups.

On the study overall, not on this receptor specifically: In the small 56-69-year group, the increase in depth fell short of significance, most likely because of low power. Because no samples from the day 14 peak response were available, repertoires could be characterized only after the peak T cell response. The vaccine-associated CD4 TCRs covered the entire spike protein, and the dominant responses fell in regions 160-218 and 743-854. Conclusions about previously exposed vaccinees were limited because only 5 or 6 AZD1222 recipients were SARS-CoV-2 seropositive at baseline. Participants were mostly white British, with more females than males. The authors suggested clonal diversity may have been underestimated. After two AZD1222 doses, spike-specific TCR breadth and depth were significantly higher than at day 0 and than in MenACWY recipients. Epitopes outside the regions mutated in the B.1.351 and B.1.1.7 variants were reportedly recognized by nearly half of the unique spike-specific TCRs.

This clone was counted between two and nine times. Its antigen is not yet known. No clone much larger than this one lies a single base away; base qualities are absent. The V end loses 0 bases and the J end loses 2 bases, and a stretch of 6 bases separates them. The germline V gene sets CDR1 to SGDLS and CDR2 to YYNGEE. Taken from cysteine to phenylalanine, the CDR3 has 15 residues. The retained sequence is limited to the CDR3, 45 bases, with the frame set at the first base. The time point label, read with the paper, signifies: baseline before first vaccination. Samples from vaccinated people were obtained from the UK trials COV001 and COV002, which included a single-blind randomized controlled phase 2/3 trial of AZD1222 (ChAdOx1 nCoV-19) in healthy adults. For TCRbeta chain sequencing, PBMC samples from trial participants were taken at day 0 and at day 28 after the second dose. The CDR3 regions of human TCRbeta chains were subjected to immunosequencing. On the study's bioinformatics: Repertoire TCRs were matched against a reference library of SARS-CoV-2-specific TCRs generated with the MIRA antigen-specificity platform. Breadth was defined as the fraction of unique TCRs that were SARS-CoV-2-associated, and depth was defined as the fraction of total T cells that were SARS-CoV-2-associated. Using the MIRA data, each spike-specific TCR was mapped to the spike region that the TCR reacts to and placed in a CD4 or CD8 class. Log10-transformed breadth and depth values were compared by one-way ANOVA with Sidak's multiple comparisons tests. The table comes from immuneACCESS by way of TCRdb, which keeps in-frame sequences with V and J called. Part of the clones is missing from these tables; in studies checked, under half for an unresolved V gene and the rest for unknown reasons. The V and J calls and clone size are taken from that table; D and trimming were inferred from the DNA. This sample gives 80,000 to 130,000 clones in total; 85% to 90% of them show up just once. The top ten hold over 15% of the sample.

The source is an adult in good health. Recombination linked TRBV9 to TRBJ2-6, and possibly TRBD1, on 5 matching bases. The specimen was peripheral blood, collected on day 0 of AZD1222 vaccination. The sequenced DNA: TGTGCCAGCAGCGTAGAAGGGGCTGGGGCCAACGTCCTGACTTTC. Its translation is CASSVEGAGANVLTF.